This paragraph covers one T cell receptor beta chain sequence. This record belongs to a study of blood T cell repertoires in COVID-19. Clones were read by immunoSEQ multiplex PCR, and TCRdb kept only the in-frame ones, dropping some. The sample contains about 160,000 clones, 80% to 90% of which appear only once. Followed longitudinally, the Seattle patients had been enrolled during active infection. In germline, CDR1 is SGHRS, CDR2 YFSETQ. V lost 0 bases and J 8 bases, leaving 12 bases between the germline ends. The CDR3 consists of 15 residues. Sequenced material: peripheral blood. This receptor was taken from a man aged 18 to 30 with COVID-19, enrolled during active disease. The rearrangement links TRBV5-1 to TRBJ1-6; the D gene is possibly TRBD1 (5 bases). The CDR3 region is CASSLGGGSDSPLHF. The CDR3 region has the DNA TGCGCCAGCAGCTTGGGGGGGGGATCGGATTCACCCCTCCACTTT.